One sample yielded the 25 T cell receptor beta chains listed below, sequenced in a study of blood T cell repertoires in COVID-19. Data came from immunoSEQ multiplex PCR; TCRdb stores just in-frame clones and leaves some out. This sample has roughly 300,000 clones, with more than 85% found just once. Sequencing input: PBMCs or T cells enriched from blood (not recorded which). These receptors were collected from a woman in her thirties who had recovered from COVID-19.

The DNA of the CDR3 is TGTGCCAGCAGTGAAGTAGGGACAGGAGCCGAAAAACTGTTTTTT. Amino acid sequence: CASSEVGTGAEKLFF. The rearrangement uses TRBV6-1 and TRBJ1-4; 8 nucleotides line up with TRBD1. The V gene's germline CDR1 is MNHNS and CDR2 SASEGT. CDR3 length: 15 residues. V lost 1 base and J lost 8; bases outside the gene matches: 6.

The chain links TRBV7-2 to TRBJ1-1; the match to TRBD1 covers 7 bases. Per germline, CDR1 SGHTA and CDR2 FQGNSA. V lost 5 bases to trimming and J lost 1 base; unmatched junction nucleotides: 4. CDR3 length equals 14 residues. The CDR3 DNA reads as TGTGCCAGCAGCATCACAGGGGCGAACACTGAAGCTTTCTTT. Translated: CASSITGANTEAFF. The full variable domain, rest sourced from reference TRBV7-2 and TRBJ1-1, is GAGVSQSPSNKVTEKGKDVELRCDPISGHTALYWYRQSLGQGLEFLIYFQGNSAPDKSGLPSDRFSAERTGGSVSTLTIQRTQQEDSAVYLCASSITGANTEAFFGQGTRLTVV.

This chain links TRBV28 with TRBJ2-7, with D possibly TRBD2 on 7 matching bases. The germline V gene has CDR1 MDHEN and CDR2 SYDVKM. The V end was cut by 2 bases, the J end by 4 bases, with 18 bases between. This CDR3 is built from 16 residues. CDR3 coding DNA: TGTGCCAGCAGTTTAGGGGGGGGCGGGAACCTATACGAGCAGTACTTC. Translated, it gives CASSLGGGGNLYEQYF.

Written as DNA, the CDR3 is TGTGCCAGTGCCCATGGGCAGGGCTGGGATCAGCCCCAGCATTTT. As protein: CASAHGQGWDQPQHF. The chain combines TRBV19 with TRBJ1-5; perhaps TRBD1 as D (5 bases). Germline loops: CDR1 LNHDA, CDR2 SQIVND (reference sequence). The V end was cut by 8 bases, the J end by 5 bases, with 19 bases between. CDR3 size: 15 residues.

This rearrangement joins TRBV7-8 to TRBJ2-1; TRBD2 agrees at 9 bases. Unmatched junction bases numbered 11, after V lost 5 bases and J lost 0 bases. Germline V gene lookup returns CDR1 SGHVS and CDR2 FQNEAQ. CDR3 length equals 18 residues. The CDR3 bases are TGTGCCAGCAGCCCCTCCGGGGGTAGCGGGAGCTCCTACAATGAGCAGTTCTTC. It encodes CASSPSGGSGSSYNEQFF.

J is TRBJ2-7 and V is TRBV27; D unclear. The germline V and J ends were trimmed by 0 bases and 0 bases, with 6 bases remaining between them. From germline, CDR1 is MNHEY and CDR2 SMNVEV (reference sequence). This CDR3 is 14 amino acids long. In nucleotides, the CDR3 is TGTGCCAGCAGTTTATCCGGGTACTCCTACGAGCAGTACTTC. Protein: CASSLSGYSYEQYF.

The CDR3 region is CASSQFDGDREPCGYTF. CDR3 nucleotide sequence: TGCGCCAGCAGTCAATTCGACGGGGACAGGGAGCCCTGTGGCTACACCTTC. J is TRBJ1-2 and V is TRBV23-1; the match to TRBD1 covers 9 bases. TRBV23-1 counts as an open reading frame of uncertain function. The CDR3 is 17 amino acids. J lost 7 bases, V lost 1 base, and 13 bases had no gene match.

The V call is TRBV20-1, the J call TRBJ1-2; D possibly corresponds to TRBD1 (5 bases). CDR1 is DFQATT, CDR2 SNEGSKA, per germline (reference sequence). The V and J ends lost 4 bases and 4 bases respectively, with 7 bases between them. The CDR3 spans 11 residues. The CDR3 region has the DNA TGCAGTGCTACGGGACTCTATGGCTACACCTTC. Translation gives CSATGLYGYTF.

The gene calls are TRBV2 and TRBJ1-5; TRBD1 matches at 10 bases. The CDR3 runs to 15 residues. Germline V CDR1 and CDR2: SNHLY, FYNNEI. V dropped 6 bases and J dropped 1; count of bases not matched to a gene: 3. The CDR3 DNA follows: TGTGCCAGCAGACCGGGACAGGGGAGCAATCAGCCCCAGCATTTT. Its translation is CASRPGQGSNQPQHF.

The CDR3 loop reads CASSWTGLYNEQFF. The CDR3 DNA is TGCGCCAGCAGCTGGACAGGACTCTACAATGAGCAGTTCTTC. J is TRBJ2-1 and V is TRBV5-1, with 7 bases fitting TRBD1. The V gene end was trimmed by 3 bases and the J gene end by 3 bases; junction bases not matched to a gene: 3. CDR1 and CDR2 (germline): SGHRS, YFSETQ. The length of the CDR3 is 14 residues.

V gene TRBV11-2 combines with J gene TRBJ1-1, with D unresolved. The CDR3 has 13 amino acids. Germline V CDR1 and CDR2: SGHAT, FQNNGV. Trimming took 3 bases from V and 10 from J, leaving 15 bases between them. In DNA, the CDR3 is TGTGCCAGCAGCTTCGATAGTCCGGGAGGAGCTTTCTTT. Translation: CASSFDSPGGAFF.

This rearrangement joins TRBV5-1 to TRBJ1-2; 9 bases are shared with TRBD1. The CDR3 is 17 amino acids. With 3 bases clipped from V and 2 bases from J, the junction kept 11 bases outside the gene matches. CDR1 and CDR2 (germline): SGHRS, YFSETQ. The CDR3 here is CASSSYYRQGGNYGYTF. The DNA of the CDR3 is TGCGCCAGCAGCTCCTATTATAGACAGGGGGGGAACTATGGCTACACCTTC. Complete variable domain (other parts from reference TRBV5-1 and TRBJ1-2): KAGVTQTPRYLIKTRGQQVTLSCSPISGHRSVSWYQQTPGQGLQFLFEYFSETQRNKGNFPGRFSGRQFSNSRSEMNVSTLELGDSALYLCASSSYYRQGGNYGYTFGSGTRLTVV.

The gene calls are TRBV5-6 and TRBJ1-5; tentatively, D is TRBD1 (5 bases). The CDR3 runs 13 residues. Trimming took 4 bases from V and 7 from J, leaving 12 bases between them. CDR1 and CDR2 from the germline V gene are SGHDT and YYEEEE. The CDR3 DNA sequence: TGTGCCAGCAGCGTCGGAAGGGGACAGCCCCAGCATTTT. Translating it yields CASSVGRGQPQHF.

Worth noting for this clone: This same CDR3 is encoded by further DNA sequences in the sample. The chain joins TRBV7-9 to TRBJ2-1; perhaps TRBD2 as D (6 bases). The V gene lost 3 bases and the J gene lost 3 bases, with 9 bases spanning the gap. Germline V gene data show CDR1 as SEHNR and CDR2 as FQNEAQ (reference sequence). The CDR3 is 14 amino acids. CDR3 in amino acids: CASSFSGNYNEQFF. CDR3 nucleotide sequence: TGTGCCAGCAGCTTTAGCGGAAACTACAATGAGCAGTTCTTC.

The V call is TRBV27, the J call TRBJ1-1, with 11 bases aligning to TRBD1. Germline V gene sequence: CDR1 MNHEY, CDR2 SMNVEV (reference sequence). The CDR3 is made up of 14 amino acids. With 7 bases clipped from V and 6 bases from J, the junction kept 7 bases outside the gene matches. DNA of the CDR3: TGTGCCAGCACCAGGACAGGGGGCGTCGCTGAAGCTTTCTTT. The encoded protein is CASTRTGGVAEAFF.

This clone has just one count. The J gene is TRBJ2-1, the V gene TRBV3-1 (or the pseudogene TRBV3-2); 10 bases map to TRBD2. Trimming cost V 5 bases and J 6 bases; bases outside gene matches: 7. Germline values: CDR1 LGHDT, CDR2 YNNKEL (reference sequence). The CDR3 loop spans 15 amino acids. The CDR3 DNA reads as TGTGCCAGCAGCGACCTAGCGGGGGCTATCAATGAGCAGTTCTTC. It encodes CASSDLAGAINEQFF.

This clone was seen once. The chain combines TRBV6-1 with TRBJ2-1; the D gene is possibly TRBD2 (5 bases). Deletions cut 4 bases from V and 0 bases from J, with 16 bases between. Per germline, CDR1 MNHNS and CDR2 SASEGT. The CDR3 runs 17 residues. The CDR3 nucleotides are TGTGCCAGCAGTGGGGGTTCGAGGGATGGCTCCTACAATGAGCAGTTCTTC. It encodes CASSGGSRDGSYNEQFF.

This clone appeared once. The V gene is TRBV12-3 or TRBV12-4, the J gene TRBJ2-7; D is perhaps TRBD1 (6 bases). This CDR3 comprises 13 residues. Deletions cut 5 bases from V and 2 bases from J, with 10 bases between. In DNA form, the CDR3 reads TGTGCCAGCAGTATGACAGGAGCCTACGAGCAGTACTTC. It codes for CASSMTGAYEQYF.

This clone was counted a few times. V and J are TRBV13 and TRBJ2-7; D may be TRBD1 (6 bases). This CDR3 spans 14 amino acids. The V end lost 2 bases, the J end lost 2 bases, and 10 bases lay between the germline ends. Looked up from germline, CDR1 is PRHDT and CDR2 is FYEKMQ (reference sequence). CDR3 DNA: TGTGCCAGCAGCTTATTAAACAGGGCCTACGAGCAGTACTTC. This gives the protein CASSLLNRAYEQYF.

V is TRBV11-3 and J is TRBJ2-1; maybe TRBD2 (6 bases). The CDR3 spans 16 residues. Between the trimmed V and J ends, which lost 5 bases and 6 bases, there was a span of 20 bases. Germline loops: CDR1 SGHNT, CDR2 YENEEA. The CDR3 protein is CASSPGLAGWGNEQFF. The CDR3 nucleotides read TGTGCCAGCAGCCCAGGGTTGGCGGGGTGGGGCAATGAGCAGTTCTTC. The entire variable domain, with the rest obtained from reference TRBV11-3 and TRBJ2-1, is as follows: EAGVVQSPRYKIIEKKQPVAFWCNPISGHNTLYWYLQNLGQGPELLIRYENEEAVDDSQLPKDRFSAERLKGVDSTLKIQPAELGDSAVYLCASSPGLAGWGNEQFFGPGTRLTVL.

This clone was seen once. The V and J genes are TRBV27 and TRBJ1-2; 7 bases agree with TRBD1. CDR1 and CDR2 (germline): MNHEY, SMNVEV (reference sequence). Losses at the gene ends were 5 bases for V and 8 bases for J; bases not matched to a gene: 11. CDR3 length equals 14 residues. The CDR3 is CASSTRTGVEGYTF. In DNA, the CDR3 is TGTGCCAGCAGTACCCGGACAGGCGTCGAGGGCTACACCTTC.

This clone was detected once. One end of the junction is discordant with germline, which a read error may explain. The CDR3 nucleotides are TGTGCCAGCAGCCCCGATCGAAGCCCTTTCCCCTTC. Amino acid sequence: CASSPDRSPFPF. The rearrangement links TRBV5-8 to TRBJ1-2; no clear D gene. The germline CDR1 and CDR2 sequences are SGHTS and YDEGEE. The CDR3 contains 12 residues.

The chain has TRBV19 and TRBJ1-1, with TRBD1 matching 8 bases. The V gene end was trimmed by 4 bases and the J gene end by 3 bases; junction bases not matched to a gene: 13. The germline CDR1 and CDR2 sequences are LNHDA and SQIVND (reference sequence). The CDR3 spans 17 residues. The CDR3 nucleotides are TGTGCCAGTAGTACGCCACGACAGGGGAGGATGTACACTGAAGCTTTCTTT. Protein product: CASSTPRQGRMYTEAFF. The entire variable domain, with the rest obtained from reference TRBV19 and TRBJ1-1, is as follows: DGGITQSPKYLFRKEGQNVTLSCEQNLNHDAMYWYRQDPGQGLRLIYYSQIVNDFQKGDIAEGYSVSREKKESFPLTVTSAQKNPTAFYLCASSTPRQGRMYTEAFFGQGTRLTVV.

As concerns this clone: Other DNA sequences in this specimen translate into the identical CDR3. This rearrangement joins TRBV19 to TRBJ1-5; TRBD1 matches 10 bases. V shed 3 bases, J shed 6 bases, and the junction held 5 bases outside the gene matches. CDR1 LNHDA and CDR2 SQIVND come from the germline V gene (reference sequence). CDR3 size: 15 residues. The CDR3 protein is CASSIGQGGSQPQHF. DNA for the CDR3: TGTGCCAGTAGTATCGGACAGGGGGGAAGTCAGCCCCAGCATTTT. Full variable domain (remainder filled in from reference TRBV19 and TRBJ1-5): DGGITQSPKYLFRKEGQNVTLSCEQNLNHDAMYWYRQDPGQGLRLIYYSQIVNDFQKGDIAEGYSVSREKKESFPLTVTSAQKNPTAFYLCASSIGQGGSQPQHFGDGTRLSIL.

The CDR3 DNA reads TGTGCCAGCAGCGCGATCCGGGATTCCAATGAGCAGTTCTTC. It specifies CASSAIRDSNEQFF. This chain uses TRBV7-3 with TRBJ2-1; tentatively, D is TRBD2 (5 bases). The V end was cut by 5 bases, the J end by 6 bases, with 14 bases between. Looked up from germline, CDR1 is SGHTA and CDR2 is FQGTGA. The CDR3 has 14 residues.